This TCR delta chain came from a study of γδ T cells in repeated Plasmodium falciparum infection (dated by TCRdb to the early 2020s). Context from the whole study: The natural-infection arm enrolled Malian children exposed to intense seasonal malaria transmission, compared against age and gender matched Australian children. Samples from controlled-infection subjects were taken at baseline, just before selected infections, and 21 days after each infection. Roughly 5 malaria-naive U.S. adults underwent four controlled human malaria infections by bites from P. falciparum NF54-infected Anopheles stephensi mosquitoes over around 580 days. Malian gammadelta TCR repertoires were analysed cross-sectionally in periods with no transmission and longitudinally across episodes of acute febrile malaria. The study examined how repeated Plasmodium falciparum infection shapes the human gammadelta T cell repertoire, using natural infection in Mali and controlled human malaria infection. On the study overall, not on this receptor specifically: Generalizability was limited because the Malian cohort was drawn from a small rural village of predominantly one ethnic group. Vgamma9/Vdelta2+ TCR repertoires kept a highly stable polyclonal repertoire across time and infection, and many TCRgamma sequences overlapped between individuals. In Vdelta2-negative, largely Vdelta1+, gammadelta TCR repertoires, repeated controlled infections appeared to drive waves of new clonotype selection. Analysis of inter-individual variability in gammadelta T cell responses was limited by the small size of the controlled-infection cohort. Compared with Australian children, Malian children appeared to have Vdelta2-negative gammadelta TCR repertoires that were more clonally expanded, less diverse and less shared.

For bulk TCR repertoire analysis, Vgamma9/Vdelta2+ and Vdelta2-negative gammadelta T cell populations were flow-sorted out of peripheral blood mononuclear cells. From the cysteine through the phenylalanine, the CDR3 covers 20 amino acids. Only the CDR3 DNA stays, 60 bases, in frame from base 1. V is pruned by 1 base and J by 0 bases, leaving 16 bases of the junction without a gene match. The germline V gene gives CDR1 as TSWWSYY and CDR2 as QGS. Library construction relied on multiplex PCR. TCRdb records Illumina MiSeq as the sequencer. Each sorted gammadelta T cell sample was sequenced for both the TCR gamma (TRG) and TCR delta (TRD) chains. On the authors' methods: Clonotype tree plots, accumulated frequency of the top 20 clonotypes, diversity index (DI) and D75 metrics were included in the repertoire analyses. TCRdb called clones from the public reads with CATT, and repeated DNA sequences were later combined into one row. The V and J calls shown here were made by TCRdb, not taken from the authors' results. The sample includes tens of thousands of delta-chain clones, with 1.5% to 2% observed a single time. The ten largest clones take up roughly 15% of the sample.

This clone was detected only a few times. Its antigen target is currently unknown. Translating this DNA gives a protein that differs at residue 8 from the TCRdb one, which belongs to a much larger clone; a read error is likely, and the protein shown is this translation. The sample was gamma-delta T cells from blood. This receptor was obtained from a pool of human donors (malaria-infected and uninfected, not separated). In this chain, TRDV1 is recombined with TRDJ1; 8 of the junction bases match TRDD3. The DNA sequence is as follows: TGTGCTCTTGGGGAACGACGAGCCTCGTACTGGGGGCGATACACCGATAAACTCATCTTT. The resulting protein is CALGERRASYWGRYTDKLIF.